One sample yielded the 5 T cell receptor beta chains listed below, sequenced in a study of OX40 agonist ivuxolimab in advanced cancers. Assay used: immunoSEQ multiplex PCR; TCRdb lists only in-frame clones, some missing. The table shows some 64,000 clones, with 65% to 90% occurring only once. The sequenced sample was CD4+ or CD8+ T cells sorted from blood, obtained in a trial of the OX40 agonist ivuxolimab. The receptor source for this set is an adult with an advanced solid tumor such as melanoma, head and neck, liver or kidney cancer.

CDR3 sequence: CAWSGGAGFTDTQYF. The CDR3 nucleotides read TGTGCCTGGAGTGGTGGGGCAGGATTCACAGATACGCAGTATTTT. This rearrangement joins TRBV30 to TRBJ2-3; weak D call: TRBD1 (5 bases). Trimming shortened V by 1 base and J by 2 bases, and 13 bases separated the two germline ends. Germline V gene sequence: CDR1 GTSNPN, CDR2 SVGIG (reference sequence). This CDR3 spans 15 amino acids.

The rearrangement joins TRBV2 to TRBJ1-1; 7 positions agree with TRBD1. The CDR3 is 15 residues long. Trimming took 6 bases from V and 4 from J; bases not matched to a gene: 11. Germline assignment: CDR1 SNHLY and CDR2 FYNNEI. The CDR3 reads CASSPRTGWRTEAFF. The CDR3, as DNA: TGTGCCAGCAGCCCAAGGACAGGCTGGCGCACTGAAGCTTTCTTT.

This clone occurred a few times. The chain uses TRBV9 and TRBJ1-2; D is possibly TRBD1 (6 bases). The germline V gene has CDR1 SGDLS and CDR2 YYNGEE. Trimming stripped 0 bases from V and 9 bases from J, with 15 bases between. CDR3 length equals 14 residues. The CDR3 loop is CASSVATRGLRYTF. The DNA for the CDR3 is TGTGCCAGCAGCGTAGCTACCAGGGGCCTCCGCTACACCTTC.

This rearrangement joins TRBV4-1 to TRBJ1-1; tentatively, D is TRBD1 (5 bases). The CDR3 is 15 residues long. V lost 0 bases and J lost 5, with 13 bases in between. Germline CDR1 reads MGHRA; CDR2 reads YSYEKL. CDR3 sequence: CASSQDPQGRTEAFF. The CDR3 DNA is TGCGCCAGCAGCCAAGATCCCCAGGGAAGGACTGAAGCTTTCTTT.

The DNA for the CDR3 is TGTGCCAGCAGTTTGTGGACAAACTCTGGAAACACCATATATTTT. Encoded protein: CASSLWTNSGNTIYF. The J gene is TRBJ1-3, the V gene TRBV28, with D perhaps matching TRBD1 (5 bases). There are 15 residues in the CDR3. V dropped 3 bases and J dropped 0 bases, with 9 bases sitting between them. Germline V gene data show CDR1 as MDHEN and CDR2 as SYDVKM.